This T cell receptor (beta chain) was captured by sequencing in a study of T cell repertoires and Cas9 in healthy adults. Study-wide background: CD4 and CD8 compartments: SpCas9-reactive T cells profiled for potency, cytotoxicity, lineage.

Germline V lookup: CDR1 SEHNR, CDR2 FQNEAQ (reference sequence). The V and J ends lost 5 bases and 4 bases respectively, with 23 bases between them. The CDR3 runs to 17 residues. Data came from immunoSEQ multiplex PCR; TCRdb stores just in-frame clones and leaves some out. The repertoire includes tens of thousands of clones, roughly nine tenths of them detected once, and 1.5% to 1.9% sits in the top ten. Study observations and caveats: SpCas9-reactive effector T cells were reportedly restrained in vitro by SpCas9-reactive regulatory T cells.

To note about this clone: Its matching antigen is unknown.

This sequence originates from a human donor in good health. What was sequenced was CD4+ effector T cells (CD127+, CD25-, CD137-, CD154-) from PBMCs; culture status not recorded. The chain links TRBV7-9 to TRBJ1-1; possibly TRBD1 for D (6 bases). CDR3 sequence reads: CASSLGGGGRRATEAFF. The CDR3 DNA reads TGTGCCAGCAGCCTAGGTGGGGGGGGGCGAAGAGCCACTGAAGCTTTCTTT. Full variable domain (remainder filled in from reference TRBV7-9 and TRBJ1-1): DTGVSQNPRHKITKRGQNVTFRCDPISEHNRLYWYRQTLGQGPEFLTYFQNEAQLEKSRLLSDRFSAERPKGSFSTLEIQRTEQGDSAMYLCASSLGGGGRRATEAFFGQGTRLTVV.